The present T cell receptor beta chain was sequenced within a study of T cells in Graves' hyperthyroidism and ophthalmopathy. There were TCR beta CDR3 regions amplified from RNA transcripts. The primer set for the first-round RT-PCR of the TCR CDR3 was HTBI. TCRdb itself ran the multiplex PCR reads through MiXCR, one entry per CDR3 protein. The sample has roughly 420,000 distinct CDR3 sequences, roughly an eighth seen once; the top ten hold approximately 5.3%. This CDR3 is 14 amino acids long. Germline values: CDR1 GTSNPN, CDR2 SVGIG (reference sequence). V lost 4 bases and J lost 5; bases outside the gene matches: 5. This clonotype was seen ten or more times.

The sequenced sample consisted of blood. The sequence was obtained from a woman under 30 with Graves' hyperthyroidism. The gene calls are TRBV30 and TRBJ2-5; 12 nucleotides agree with TRBD2. The CDR3 loop is CAWNSGLAGETQYF. CDR3 coding DNA: TGTGCCTGGAATTCCGGACTAGCGGGGGAGACCCAGTACTTC. Complete variable domain (other parts from reference TRBV30 and TRBJ2-5): SQTIHQWPATLVQPVGSPLSLECTVEGTSNPNLYWYRQAAGRGLQLLFYSVGIGQISSEVPQNLSASRPQDRQFILSSKKLLLSDSGFYLCAWNSGLAGETQYFGPGTRLLVL.